Below, 10 T cell receptor beta chains from the same sample are listed, as sequenced in a study of blood T cell repertoires in COVID-19. Profiled with immunoSEQ multiplex PCR; TCRdb holds only in-frame clones, not every one. The table records about 220,000 clones, about 90% of them present only once. The sequenced sample consisted of peripheral blood. The receptors here all came from a man between 35 and 55 years old with active or convalescent COVID-19.

V and J are TRBV5-1 and TRBJ1-1; 8 nucleotides agree with TRBD1. CDR3 length: 17 residues. Germline CDR1 SGHRS, CDR2 YFSETQ. J lost 0 bases, V lost 0 bases, and 7 bases had no gene match. For the CDR3, the DNA is TGCGCCAGCAGCTTGGGACAGGGGAGTGGGATGAACACTGAAGCTTTCTTT. Residues: CASSLGQGSGMNTEAFF.

The rearrangement uses TRBV30 and TRBJ2-7; TRBD1 aligns across 8 bases. CDR3 length equals 12 residues. In germline, CDR1 is GTSNPN, CDR2 SVGIG (reference sequence). Trimming took 4 bases from V and 3 from J; bases not matched to a gene: 2. The CDR3: CAWNRGVYEQYF. In DNA form, the CDR3 reads TGTGCCTGGAACAGGGGGGTCTACGAGCAGTACTTC.

This chain uses TRBV2 with TRBJ2-3, with D possibly matching TRBD1 (6 bases). This CDR3 region has 17 residues. Trimming left V 6 bases short and J 3 bases short, with 22 bases between. CDR1 and CDR2 from the germline V gene are SNHLY and FYNNEI. The CDR3 region has the DNA TGTGCCAGCAGGGGGGCTTTTACAGGTCTGAGAACAGATACGCAGTATTTT. The encoded protein is CASRGAFTGLRTDTQYF.

This clone has a count of ten or more. The chain recombines TRBV23-1 with TRBJ1-4; D is ambiguous. TRBV23-1 is marked as an open reading frame, function uncertain. V was trimmed by 1 base and J by 0 bases, leaving 15 bases between them. There are 18 residues in the CDR3. The CDR3 bases are TGCGCCAGCAGTCAATGGCCAGGTCTACCAGCAACTAATGAAAAACTGTTTTTT. It yields the protein CASSQWPGLPATNEKLFF.

The CDR3 loop is CASSQSGRAGLNEQFF. In DNA, the CDR3 is TGTGCCAGCAGCCAAAGCGGGAGGGCAGGTTTAAATGAGCAGTTCTTC. The J gene is TRBJ2-1, the V gene TRBV3-1 (or the pseudogene TRBV3-2); 10 bases agree with TRBD2. The CDR3 covers 16 residues. CDR1 is LGHDT and CDR2 is YNNKEL in the germline V gene (reference sequence). The J segment lost 7 bases and the V segment lost 2 bases, leaving 8 bases of the junction unmatched.

The rearrangement links TRBV11-2 to TRBJ2-7; the D gene is possibly TRBD2 (6 bases). The germline V and J ends were trimmed by 1 base and 3 bases, with 13 bases remaining between them. CDR3 length: 15 residues. CDR1 SGHAT and CDR2 FQNNGV come from the germline V gene. CDR3 amino acids: CASSLGWRRGYEQYF. CDR3 coding DNA: TGTGCCAGCAGCTTAGGCTGGCGGAGGGGCTACGAGCAGTACTTC.

The CDR3 nucleotides are TGCGCCAGCAGCTTGGACGGGTTGACCGAAGCTTTCTTT. Encoded protein: CASSLDGLTEAFF. The V and J genes are TRBV5-1 and TRBJ1-1, with D unclear. Germline CDR1 and CDR2: SGHRS and YFSETQ. CDR3 length equals 13 residues. Trimming took off 0 bases at V and 8 bases at J, with 11 bases between the two ends.

The DNA for the CDR3 is TGCGCCAGCAGCTTGATCGAGGGCGGTGAAAAACTGTTTTTT. Translation: CASSLIEGGEKLFF. V usage is TRBV5-1 and J usage is TRBJ1-4, with D uncertain. The germline V gene has CDR1 SGHRS and CDR2 YFSETQ. V lost 1 base and J 7 bases, leaving 11 bases between the germline ends. CDR3 length equals 14 residues.

The chain combines TRBV28 with TRBJ1-2; D remains ambiguous. Germline lookup yields CDR1 MDHEN and CDR2 SYDVKM. CDR3 length: 15 amino acids. V was pared by 3 bases and J by 6 bases, with 17 bases between. Written as DNA, the CDR3 is TGTGCCAGCAGTTTTCTTGGGGAGGGCTTGGATGGCTACACCTTC. This sequence encodes CASSFLGEGLDGYTF.

This clone was detected once. The J gene is TRBJ1-4, the V gene TRBV5-6; maybe TRBD1 (5 bases). CDR3 length: 15 amino acids. CDR1 is SGHDT and CDR2 is YYEEEE in the germline V gene. V lost 0 bases, J lost 4 bases, and 10 bases lay in between. CDR3 in DNA: TGTGCCAGCAGCTTGGGCCAGGGAATTAATGAAAAACTGTTTTTT. It codes for CASSLGQGINEKLFF.